Sequencing of this TCR beta chain was carried out in a study of STAT5B mutations in CD4+ large granular lymphocyte leukemia (dated by TCRdb to about 2022). Study-level background: Among healthy controls, the CDR3 'QG' motif was associated with a particular HLA allele. The study compared the TCRbeta repertoires of patients with CD4+ T-cell large granular lymphocyte leukemia against the TCRbeta repertoires of healthy blood donors. Flow cytometry on FACSCanto II or FACSVerse showed that the purified fractions were more than 95% pure among lymphocytes. Study-wide conclusions, independent of this receptor: The data were not HLA-matched, and the higher clonality in CD4+ T-LGLL than in CD8+ T-LGLL could be due to the relatively small sample size. Main leukemic clonotypes were private to each patient, although less than 30% of the main leukemic clonotypes were found at low frequency in the non-leukemic repertoires of other patients. CD4-sorted patient repertoires appeared more clonal than healthy CD4+ repertoires, and this difference persisted after removing the putative leukemic clones. Enrichment of TRBV06-family usage was observed among the top patient clones (8/27) relative to healthy controls (2/35).

As concerns this clone: Its antigen has not been determined. No clone much larger than this one lies a single base away; base qualities are absent.

The immunoSEQ assay at survey resolution was used to sequence TCRbeta rearrangements from genomic DNA. The original methods were these. In the TCR sequencing data, the smallest productive clonotype frequency that could be detected was 2.59 x 10-5. Only productive TCRbeta rearrangements, meaning sequences that were complete and in-frame, were kept for the analyses. Clonality for each sample was calculated as Simpson clonality in the immunoSEQ Analyzer version 3.0. Clones were grouped by frequency into very rare, small, medium, large (1-20%) or hyperexpanded (>20%) categories. OLGA 1.2.3 estimated generation probabilities, VDJtools produced V-gene circos plots, VDJdb was queried for specificities, and GLIPH identified CDR3 motifs. TCRdb provides this immuneACCESS table in a form limited to in-frame rearrangements. Some clones are lacking; in checked studies, under half of them reflect an unresolved V gene, and why the rest are absent is not known. V and J calls and clone size are as listed in that table; D and trimming were resolved from the DNA. This sample comprises about 30,000 clones, under 85% of them detected only once. Under 2.5% of the sample comes from the top ten.

The healthy control group was made up of some 38 blood donors, and the Finnish Red Cross blood service supplied their buffy coats. All TCR-sequenced material derived from peripheral blood: patient blood samples and healthy donor buffy coats. Peripheral blood mononuclear cells were isolated by Ficoll-Hypaque gradient centrifugation. CD4+ cells were purified magnetically from the buffy coats of healthy controls. Genomic DNA was extracted using the Gentra Puregene Cell and Tissue kit, and a Qubit 2.0 fluorometer was used to quantify it. Compared with germline, V lacks 4 bases and J lacks 4 bases; bases without a gene match: 8. The CDR3, cysteine through phenylalanine, is 15 amino acids long. The only DNA kept is the CDR3, 45 bases in frame from the first base. Via the germline V gene, CDR1 is SGHRS and CDR2 YFSETQ.

Sequenced: CD4+ T cells from blood buffy coats. The rearranged chain carries TRBV5-1 and TRBJ1-5; 7 junctional bases match TRBD1. The origin of this receptor is a human donor in good health. The CDR3 region reads CASSMSGTDNQPQHF. The DNA reads TGCGCCAGCAGCATGTCCGGGACAGATAATCAGCCCCAGCATTTT. The entire variable domain, with the stretches around the CDR3 drawn from the reference TRBV5-1 and TRBJ1-5 proteins, is KAGVTQTPRYLIKTRGQQVTLSCSPISGHRSVSWYQQTPGQGLQFLFEYFSETQRNKGNFPGRFSGRQFSNSRSEMNVSTLELGDSALYLCASSMSGTDNQPQHFGDGTRLSIL.